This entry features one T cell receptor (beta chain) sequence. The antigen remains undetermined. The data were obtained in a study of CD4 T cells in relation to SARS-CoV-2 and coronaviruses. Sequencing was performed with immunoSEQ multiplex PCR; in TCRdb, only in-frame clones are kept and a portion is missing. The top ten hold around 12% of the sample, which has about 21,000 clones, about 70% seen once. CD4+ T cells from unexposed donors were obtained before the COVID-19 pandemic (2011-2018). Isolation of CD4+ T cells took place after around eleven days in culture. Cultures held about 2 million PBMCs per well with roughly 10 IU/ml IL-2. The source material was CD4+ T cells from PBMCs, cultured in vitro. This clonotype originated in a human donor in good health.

CDR3 loop: CASSHRGTGSPYNEQFF. CDR3 sequence (DNA): TGTGCCAGCAGTCACAGGGGGACAGGGAGCCCCTACAATGAGCAGTTCTTC. The chain recombines TRBV6-2 or TRBV6-3 with TRBJ2-1; 9 bases fit TRBD1. Germline V gives CDR1 MNHEY, CDR2 SVGEGT. The CDR3 runs 17 residues. The trim removed 5 bases at V and 2 bases at J, leaving 10 bases unmatched.